A selection of T cell receptor beta chains follows, all from one sample in a study of T-cell reconstitution after alpha-beta-depleted transplantation in children. TCRdb fed the PCR reads into MiXCR, producing one record per CDR3 protein. This sample has some 200,000 distinct CDR3 sequences; about 14% occur once, and the top ten carry approximately 13%. This material consisted of PBMCs from the stem cell graft donor, taken from the stem cell graft. The source is a human donor who donated a stem cell graft to a child with acute lymphoblastic leukemia. The CDR3 runs from the conserved cysteine through the conserved F or W. A D gene is named only where the DNA matches it firmly. Clone size is stated in some rows and not others, as once, few, many or a class when expanded.

j_call d_call clone_size v_call cdr3_aa cdr3_nt
TRBJ1-6 TRBD1 many TRBV6-5 CASSRGSTGGNSPLHF TGTGCCAGCAGCAGGGGCTCAACAGGGGGGAATTCACCCCTCCACTTT
TRBJ2-7 . many TRBV24-1 CATSDSRAPYEQYF TGTGCCACCAGTGATTCGAGAGCACCCTACGAGCAGTACTTC
TRBJ1-5 TRBD1 . TRBV18 CASSPDRGFQPQHF TGTGCCAGCTCACCTGACAGGGGCTTTCAGCCCCAGCATTTT
TRBJ2-7 TRBD2 many TRBV29-1 CSVEEAGGGEQYF TGCAGCGTGGAAGAGGCGGGAGGTGGCGAGCAGTACTTC
TRBJ2-1 TRBD2 few TRBV10-3 CAIRGLAGGEQFF TGTGCCATCAGGGGACTAGCGGGAGGGGAGCAGTTCTTC
TRBJ1-1 TRBD1 many TRBV29-1 CSVAGRGFTEAFF TGCAGCGTTGCGGGCAGGGGGTTTACTGAAGCTTTCTTT
TRBJ1-3 . many TRBV11-3 CASSLDSTGNTIYF TGTGCCAGCAGCTTGGACAGCACAGGAAACACCATATATTTT
TRBJ2-3 . many TRBV7-9 CASSLNPITQYF TGTGCCAGCAGCTTAAATCCCATTACGCAGTATTTT
TRBJ1-1 . . TRBV6-5 CASSYSNRDQWRFAFF TGTGCCAGCAGTTACTCGAACAGGGACCAGTGGAGATTCGCTTTCTTT
TRBJ2-4 . many TRBV20-1 CSASLRDLAKNIQYF TGCAGTGCTAGTCTGCGGGACCTAGCCAAAAACATTCAGTACTTC
TRBJ2-7 . many TRBV5-1 CASSLENLRNEQYF TGCGCCAGCAGCTTGGAAAATCTACGGAACGAGCAGTACTTC
TRBJ2-6 TRBD2 many TRBV20-1 CSARERLAGPTGANVLTF TGCAGTGCTAGAGAAAGGCTAGCGGGGCCGACAGGGGCCAACGTCCTGACTTTC
TRBJ2-5 . many TRBV5-1 CASTLQGAETQYF TGCGCCAGCACCCTACAGGGAGCGGAGACCCAGTACTTC
TRBJ1-5 TRBD1 many TRBV7-2 CASSPQGDNQPQHF TGTGCCAGCAGCCCTCAGGGGGATAATCAGCCCCAGCATTTT
TRBJ2-7 . many TRBV5-1 CASSHGLSSYEQYF TGCGCCAGCAGCCATGGTCTTAGCTCCTACGAGCAGTACTTC
TRBJ2-1 TRBD2 many TRBV20-1 CSALAGVAEQFF TGCAGTGCATTAGCGGGAGTGGCTGAGCAGTTCTTC
TRBJ1-6 . many TRBV12-3/TRBV12-4 CASRSRSFDSPLHF TGTGCCAGCCGTTCTCGAAGTTTTGATTCACCCCTCCACTTT
TRBJ2-7 TRBD2 once TRBV20-1 CSAEKAGAYEQYF TGCAGTGCCGAAAAAGCGGGGGCCTACGAGCAGTACTTC
TRBJ2-2 TRBD2 . TRBV7-2 CASSSLLAGGTGELFF TGTGCCAGCAGCTCCCTACTAGCGGGAGGGACCGGGGAGCTGTTTTTT
TRBJ2-2 . many TRBV29-1 CSVKNTGELFF TGCAGCGTTAAGAACACCGGGGAGCTGTTTTTT
TRBJ2-7 TRBD1 many TRBV27 CASMHWTGDSYEQYF TGTGCCAGCATGCACTGGACAGGGGACTCCTACGAGCAGTACTTC
TRBJ2-3 . many TRBV29-1 CSVRSVTYTDTQYF TGCAGCGTGAGGTCGGTCACCTACACAGATACGCAGTATTTT
TRBJ2-1 . . TRBV28 CASSPTSPPRYNEQFF TGTGCCAGCAGTCCAACTTCCCCCCCTCGCTACAATGAGCAGTTCTTC
TRBJ1-1 . many TRBV12-3/TRBV12-4 CASSNRVRDTEAFF TGTGCCAGCAGTAACAGGGTACGGGACACTGAAGCTTTCTTT
TRBJ1-1 . many TRBV12-3/TRBV12-4 CASRPLRGRGGALNTEAFF TGTGCCAGCAGGCCCCTTAGGGGCAGAGGGGGAGCCTTGAACACTGAAGCTTTCTTT
TRBJ1-1 . many TRBV5-5 CASFPGAEGTEAFF TGTGCCAGCTTCCCCGGGGCCGAGGGCACTGAAGCTTTCTTT
TRBJ1-2 . many TRBV4-1 CASSQGITQGHYGYTF TGCGCCAGCAGCCAGGGAATCACACAGGGACACTATGGCTACACCTTC
TRBJ2-1 TRBD2 . TRBV20-1 CSASTPSGDYNEQFF TGCAGTGCTTCAACCCCTAGCGGAGATTACAATGAGCAGTTCTTC
TRBJ2-7 TRBD1 few TRBV20-1 CSAPGQGAYEQYF TGCAGTGCTCCGGGACAGGGAGCCTACGAGCAGTACTTC
TRBJ1-1 . . TRBV6-2/TRBV6-3 CASSSTRQVPTTEAFF TGTGCCAGCAGTTCCACCCGACAGGTCCCGACCACTGAAGCTTTCTTT
TRBJ2-3 . many TRBV11-2 CASSRRAEREDTQYF TGTGCCAGCTCGAGACGGGCCGAGAGGGAAGATACGCAGTATTTT
TRBJ2-3 TRBD1 many TRBV5-1 CASSWSPGQGSIDTQYF TGCGCCAGCAGCTGGTCCCCGGGACAGGGTAGTATAGATACGCAGTATTTT
TRBJ2-1 . many TRBV5-1 CASTSGDEQFF TGCGCCAGCACCTCGGGGGATGAGCAGTTCTTC
TRBJ1-5 . many TRBV5-1 CASSPIDSHNQPQHF TGCGCCAGCAGCCCGATTGACAGTCACAATCAGCCCCAGCATTTT
TRBJ2-1 . many TRBV20-1 CSARDVAGRWDEQFF TGCAGTGCTAGAGATGTCGCGGGACGGTGGGATGAGCAGTTCTTC
TRBJ1-5 TRBD1 many TRBV12-3/TRBV12-4 CASSLVLTGGGQPQHF TGTGCCAGCAGTTTAGTTCTAACAGGGGGTGGTCAGCCCCAGCATTTT
TRBJ1-1 . many TRBV5-4 CASLTGRGSTEAFF TGTGCCAGCCTAACAGGGAGGGGGAGCACTGAAGCTTTCTTT
TRBJ1-1 . many TRBV15 CATSRVSIGVTNTEAFF TGTGCCACCAGCAGAGTCTCTATCGGGGTTACGAACACTGAAGCTTTCTTT
TRBJ1-1 . few TRBV20-1 CSAADTMGPEAFF TGCAGTGCTGCAGACACTATGGGTCCTGAAGCTTTCTTT
TRBJ2-7 . many TRBV5-1 CASSLGWTTYEQYF TGCGCCAGCAGCTTGGGCTGGACGACCTACGAGCAGTACTTC
TRBJ2-7 . many TRBV12-3/TRBV12-4 CASSPGRDYEQYF TGTGCCAGCAGCCCAGGACGAGATTACGAGCAGTACTTC
TRBJ2-3 . many TRBV7-9 CASSQIPVTVTYF TGTGCCAGCAGCCAAATCCCCGTAACCGTCACGTATTTT